This is a list of T cell receptor beta chains from one sample in a study of esophageal squamous cell carcinoma under preoperative chemotherapy. In TCRdb, the PCR reads were re-called with MiXCR into one record per CDR3 protein. This repertoire shows around 19,000 distinct CDR3 sequences, around 45% found once; its top ten account for 29%. This material was obtained from a patient given preoperative chemotherapy. Receptors originate from a human donor with esophageal squamous cell carcinoma. The donor label of this sample is uncertain. Each CDR3 is given with its conserved first and last residue. Fields, in order: J gene, D gene, clone size, V gene, CDR3 protein. The D gene is left open where the match is weak. The size of a clone is reported for some rows only, either as once, few or many, or as a class for expanded clones.

J: TRBJ2-1
D: TRBD1
size: few
V: TRBV11-2
CDR3: CASRPTGTASYNEQFF

J: TRBJ2-4
D: .
size: .
V: TRBV7-2
CDR3: CASSQVSGGAKRAQNIQYF

J: TRBJ2-5
D: .
size: .
V: TRBV7-2
CDR3: CASSQRTETQYF

J: TRBJ2-3
D: .
size: .
V: TRBV24-1
CDR3: CATSDPGQLADTQYF

J: TRBJ2-7
D: .
size: .
V: TRBV6-4
CDR3: CASSENPSYEQYF

J: .
D: .
size: .
V: TRBV7-2
CDR3: CASSPILGEQYF

J: TRBJ2-5
D: TRBD2
size: .
V: TRBV11-2
CDR3: CASSALAMAREQYF

J: TRBJ2-1
D: TRBD2
size: .
V: TRBV7-6
CDR3: CASSPRLAGVTYNEQFF

J: TRBJ2-5
D: .
size: .
V: TRBV7-3
CDR3: CASRVGGGRGPDTQYF

J: TRBJ2-3
D: .
size: .
V: TRBV10-3
CDR3: CAMGVGATNTQYF

J: TRBJ2-2
D: .
size: many
V: TRBV7-3
CDR3: CASSTDAGAANTGELFF

J: TRBJ2-1
D: TRBD1
size: .
V: TRBV7-2
CDR3: CASSLNPGQGIDEQFF

J: .
D: TRBD2
size: .
V: TRBV9
CDR3: CASSVGGGSGRFEQYF

J: TRBJ2-2
D: .
size: .
V: TRBV7-8
CDR3: CASSPWANTGELFF

J: TRBJ2-5
D: .
size: .
V: TRBV10-2
CDR3: CASKRDLGSTQYF

J: .
D: .
size: .
V: TRBV12-3/TRBV12-4
CDR3: CASSPDTWSTGEQYF

J: TRBJ2-2
D: .
size: .
V: TRBV7-3
CDR3: CASSLRGSGTGELFF

J: TRBJ2-3
D: TRBD2
size: .
V: TRBV27
CDR3: CASRVSGGGKSDTQYF

J: TRBJ2-2
D: .
size: many
V: TRBV28
CDR3: CASSSGGFDTGELFF

J: TRBJ2-3
D: .
size: .
V: TRBV7-8
CDR3: CAGSGWTGTDTQYF

J: .
D: TRBD2
size: .
V: TRBV24-1
CDR3: CATSDPGLAGGRGEQFF

J: .
D: TRBD2
size: few
V: TRBV7-2
CDR3: CASSLSLAAPYEQYF

J: TRBJ2-7
D: TRBD2
size: .
V: TRBV11-3
CDR3: CASSSGTSAYEQYF

J: TRBJ2-2
D: TRBD1
size: medium-sized
V: TRBV6-5
CDR3: CASSPNRGGGELFF

J: TRBJ2-1
D: .
size: .
V: TRBV7-3
CDR3: CASSLYGRGGYNEQFF

J: TRBJ2-1
D: TRBD1
size: .
V: TRBV6-1
CDR3: CASRSGQGSYNEQFF

J: TRBJ2-1
D: TRBD1
size: few
V: TRBV7-9
CDR3: CASSLTGTGRNEQFF

J: TRBJ2-5
D: TRBD2
size: many
V: TRBV7-2
CDR3: CASSYVAGSQETQYF

J: TRBJ2-7
D: .
size: few
V: TRBV11-3
CDR3: CASSLRTTYEQYF

J: TRBJ2-3
D: .
size: .
V: TRBV6-1
CDR3: CASSETRVEYF

J: TRBJ2-1
D: .
size: few
V: TRBV7-2
CDR3: CASSLRMTGGGDEQFF

J: TRBJ2-1
D: TRBD1
size: few
V: TRBV7-9
CDR3: CASSARDRGVLYF

J: TRBJ2-1
D: TRBD2
size: .
V: TRBV6-1
CDR3: CASNLLAGAVNEQFF

J: TRBJ2-3
D: .
size: .
V: TRBV7-3
CDR3: CARGLGSGEPDTQYF

J: TRBJ2-5
D: .
size: .
V: TRBV7-3
CDR3: CSSRPTGGDQDTQYF

J: TRBJ2-7
D: TRBD2
size: .
V: TRBV12-3/TRBV12-4
CDR3: CASTRGLGAYEQYF

J: TRBJ2-7
D: .
size: .
V: TRBV6-1
CDR3: CASSEALPQVWSYEQYF

J: TRBJ2-2
D: TRBD2
size: many
V: TRBV7-3
CDR3: CASSPLGPSGRTGELFF

J: .
D: TRBD2
size: .
V: TRBV12-3/TRBV12-4
CDR3: CASSLSSGLAGEETQYF

J: TRBJ2-1
D: TRBD1
size: .
V: TRBV12-5
CDR3: CASGSARGRMDEQFF

J: TRBJ2-2
D: TRBD1
size: once
V: TRBV20-1
CDR3: CSARWGSGGRELFF

J: TRBJ2-1
D: .
size: many
V: TRBV5-6
CDR3: CASSPATGSYNEQFF

J: TRBJ2-5
D: .
size: .
V: TRBV7-2
CDR3: CASSAGVGGGDKETQYF

J: TRBJ2-5
D: .
size: .
V: TRBV10-1
CDR3: CASSGVRASQETQYF

J: .
D: TRBD1
size: .
V: TRBV11-2
CDR3: CASSPGDWNTGEQYF

J: TRBJ2-2
D: .
size: .
V: TRBV7-9
CDR3: CASNTLGSGALYF

J: TRBJ2-3
D: TRBD2
size: .
V: TRBV7-2
CDR3: CASSLGIAGGTSTDTQYF

J: TRBJ2-3
D: .
size: once
V: TRBV6-1
CDR3: CASTNWDSKNTQYF

J: TRBJ2-4
D: TRBD1
size: once
V: TRBV20-1
CDR3: CSASAGTGDKNIQYF

J: .
D: .
size: .
V: TRBV4-1
CDR3: CASRTTSLQGEQYF